This T cell receptor (beta chain) was found in a study of blood T cell repertoires in COVID-19. TCRdb's copy holds only in-frame clones and misses some; the assay was immunoSEQ multiplex PCR. Of a few hundred thousand clones listed, about 88% were seen once; the top ten hold more than 4.5%. This CDR3 spans 13 amino acids. The germline V gene has CDR1 SSHAT and CDR2 FNYEAQ (reference sequence). Trimming stripped 0 bases from V and 8 bases from J, with 7 bases between. This receptor was obtained from a woman aged 55 to 70 with COVID-19, enrolled during active disease. The chain carries TRBV7-7 and TRBJ1-4; D not certain. The specimen sequenced was peripheral blood. The CDR3 protein is CASSLARSEKLFF. The CDR3 DNA follows: TGTGCCAGCAGCTTAGCTAGGAGCGAAAAACTGTTTTTT.